A selection of T cell receptor beta chains follows, all from one sample in a study of CD8+CD57+ T cells in acquired aplastic anemia. TCRdb fed the reads into MiXCR, producing one record per CDR3 protein. Counted here are more than 150,000 distinct CDR3 sequences, approximately 48% occurring once; the ten biggest clones make up under 15%. Sequencing input: sorted CD4+, CD8+, or CD8+CD57+ T cells (not recorded which) from PBMCs. Receptors were obtained from a human donor with aplastic anemia. CDR3s include the opening cysteine and the closing phenylalanine or tryptophan. Each record gives: clone size, V gene, J gene, D gene, CDR3 protein, CDR3 DNA. The D gene is left open where the match is weak. A clone size is listed for some rows: how often the clone was seen (once, few, many), or a class if it is expanded.

many	TRBV5-5	TRBJ2-7	-	CASSPDGPSYEQYF	TGTGCCAGCAGCCCGGACGGACCTTCCTACGAGCAGTACTTC
once	TRBV5-1	TRBJ2-1	-	CASRTGEYNEQFF	TGCGCCAGCAGAACGGGGGAGTACAATGAGCAGTTCTTC
-	TRBV7-2	TRBJ1-1	-	CASRVPTEAFF	TGTGCCAGCAGAGTCCCCACTGAAGCTTTCTTT
-	TRBV19	TRBJ1-6	TRBD1	CASWTGQGVNSPFHF	TGTGCCAGTTGGACGGGACAGGGGGTGAATTCACCCTTCCACTTT
many	TRBV7-3	TRBJ2-7	-	CASSFGPSYEQYF	TGTGCCAGCAGCTTCGGACCCTCCTACGAGCAGTACTTC
few	TRBV24-1	TRBJ2-3	-	CATSQGRNTQYF	TGTGCCACCAGCCAGGGAAGGAATACGCAGTATTTT
few	TRBV7-3	TRBJ2-6	TRBD1	CASSRSGTGSGANVLTF	TGTGCCAGCAGCCGATCCGGGACAGGGTCTGGGGCCAACGTCCTGACTTTC
many	TRBV3-1	TRBJ1-6	-	CASSQDSNYNSPLHF	TGTGCCAGCAGCCAAGATTCCAACTATAATTCACCCCTCCACTTT
-	TRBV7-8	TRBJ2-1	-	CASSSMGYNEQFF	TGTGCCAGCAGCTCGATGGGCTACAATGAGCAGTTCTTC
-	TRBV6-7	TRBJ2-5	TRBD2	CASNRLAGAETQYF	TGTGCCAGCAATAGGCTAGCGGGAGCAGAGACCCAGTACTTC
few	TRBV4-2	TRBJ2-2	TRBD2	CASSRTSGGANTGELFF	TGTGCCAGCAGTCGGACTAGCGGGGGGGCTAACACCGGGGAGCTGTTTTTT
-	TRBV24-1	TRBJ2-5	-	CATSGRVRETQYF	TGTGCCACCAGTGGCCGGGTCAGGGAGACCCAGTACTTC
few	TRBV20-1	TRBJ1-6	TRBD1	CSARGDRGLSSYNSPLHF	TGCAGTGCTAGGGGGGACAGGGGGCTAAGCTCCTATAATTCACCCCTCCACTTT
few	TRBV29-1	TRBJ2-3	-	CSVGRGQTDTQYF	TGCAGCGTTGGGAGGGGCCAGACAGATACGCAGTATTTT
-	TRBV7-2	TRBJ2-7	TRBD2	CASSGLAWSGDEQYF	TGTGCCAGCAGCGGACTAGCCTGGAGTGGCGACGAGCAGTACTTC
-	TRBV10-3	TRBJ1-4	-	CASRSRLGSGATNEKLFF	TGTGCCAGCAGGAGCCGCCTGGGAAGCGGGGCAACTAATGAAAAACTGTTTTTT
-	TRBV2	TRBJ2-5	-	CASAQLQETQYF	TGTGCCAGTGCCCAGCTCCAAGAGACCCAGTACTTC
few	TRBV15	TRBJ2-7	TRBD1	CATNRDRGDEQYF	TGTGCCACAAACCGGGACAGGGGGGACGAGCAGTACTTC
many	TRBV5-5	TRBJ2-7	TRBD2	CASTTGLVSTYEQYF	TGTGCCAGCACCACGGGACTAGTAAGCACCTACGAGCAGTACTTC
-	TRBV25-1	TRBJ1-1	-	CASSNLGRDTEAFF	TGTGCCAGCAGTAACCTCGGACGGGACACTGAAGCTTTCTTT
-	TRBV20-1	TRBJ2-3	-	CSARDGGRTDTQYF	TGCAGTGCTAGAGATGGGGGGCGCACAGATACGCAGTATTTT
-	TRBV3-1	TRBJ2-2	-	CASSQSTGPGELFF	TGTGCCAGCAGCCAATCTACAGGGCCCGGGGAGCTGTTTTTT
many	TRBV9	TRBJ1-6	TRBD1	CASSGSRGTANSPLHF	TGTGCCAGCAGCGGAAGCAGGGGGACCGCGAATTCACCCCTCCACTTT
medium-sized	TRBV2	TRBJ1-2	-	CASSGERAYGYTF	TGTGCCAGCAGTGGGGAACGTGCTTATGGCTACACCTTC
-	TRBV29-1	TRBJ1-2	-	CSVRDPRHGYTF	TGCAGCGTCCGGGACCCCAGGCATGGCTACACCTTC
-	TRBV20-1	TRBJ1-2	TRBD1	CSAYRGNYGYTF	TGCAGTGCATACAGGGGCAACTATGGCTACACCTTC
few	TRBV3-1	TRBJ2-4	-	CASRSGLNIQYF	TGTGCCAGCAGATCAGGGCTGAACATTCAGTACTTC
few	TRBV15	TRBJ2-7	-	CATSRDTHSYEQYF	TGTGCCACCAGCAGAGACACACACTCCTACGAGCAGTACTTC
-	TRBV10-3	TRBJ2-3	-	CAISEAVDSTDTQYF	TGTGCCATCAGTGAGGCAGTTGATAGCACAGATACGCAGTATTTT
-	TRBV19	TRBJ1-1	-	CASSLLTGSSPDKAFF	TGTGCCAGTAGCCTACTAACCGGATCTTCGCCCGACAAAGCTTTCTTT
few	TRBV7-9	TRBJ2-2	TRBD1	CASSPRTGTGELFF	TGTGCCAGCAGCCCTAGGACAGGGACTGGGGAGCTGTTTTTT
few	TRBV7-9	TRBJ2-1	-	CASSYNHNEQFF	TGTGCCAGCAGCTACAACCACAATGAGCAGTTCTTC
once	TRBV4-1	TRBJ1-5	TRBD1	CASSQGNRGESQPQHF	TGCGCCAGCAGCCAAGGGAACAGGGGCGAGAGTCAGCCCCAGCATTTT
-	TRBV24-1	TRBJ1-1	-	CATSDGDTAEAFF	TGTGCCACCAGTGACGGGGACACGGCTGAAGCTTTCTTT
-	TRBV7-2	TRBJ1-2	TRBD1	CASRDYWDRPTGYTF	TGTGCCAGCAGGGATTACTGGGACAGGCCAACTGGCTACACCTTC
many	TRBV19	TRBJ2-7	-	CASKSYEQYF	TGTGCCAGTAAAAGTTACGAGCAGTACTTC
-	TRBV7-3	TRBJ2-5	-	CASSFAGEETQYF	TGTGCCAGCAGCTTCGCCGGGGAAGAGACCCAGTACTTC
few	TRBV2	TRBJ2-7	TRBD2	CASSPTSGVYEQYF	TGTGCCAGCAGTCCGACTAGCGGAGTTTACGAGCAGTACTTC
-	TRBV29-1	TRBJ2-5	TRBD2	CSVDPGLAGLQETQYF	TGCAGCGTCGACCCGGGACTAGCGGGGCTACAAGAGACCCAGTACTTC
-	TRBV2	TRBJ2-2	TRBD1	CASRSGTGSTGELFF	TGTGCCAGCAGGTCCGGGACAGGGTCCACCGGGGAGCTGTTTTTT
many	TRBV5-1	TRBJ1-1	-	CASSQSNSRNTEAFF	TGCGCCAGCAGCCAAAGTAACTCGAGAAACACTGAAGCTTTCTTT
-	TRBV19	TRBJ2-7	-	CASSMGRRNEQYF	TGTGCCAGTAGTATGGGGAGGAGGAACGAGCAGTACTTC
-	TRBV7-9	TRBJ1-2	TRBD1	CASRGQGDGYTF	TGTGCCAGCAGGGGGCAGGGGGATGGCTACACCTTC
few	TRBV3-1	TRBJ2-2	-	CASSQVGAPFAGELFF	TGTGCCAGCAGCCAAGTAGGGGCACCCTTCGCCGGGGAGCTGTTTTTT
many	TRBV20-1	TRBJ2-5	TRBD2	CSAGTSGVETQYF	TGCAGTGCTGGGACTAGCGGGGTGGAGACCCAGTACTTC
-	TRBV29-1	TRBJ2-7	-	CSVRGRTAYEQYF	TGCAGCGTCCGGGGCCGGACCGCCTACGAGCAGTACTTC
-	TRBV2	TRBJ1-1	-	CASSPHLTEAFF	TGTGCCAGCAGTCCTCACCTCACTGAAGCTTTCTTT
many	TRBV9	TRBJ2-3	-	CASSGRVGLSTDTQYF	TGTGCCAGCAGCGGAAGAGTAGGGCTGTCCACAGATACGCAGTATTTT
few	TRBV24-1	TRBJ1-6	-	CATNVRQVDSPLHF	TGTGCCACCAATGTAAGGCAGGTTGATTCACCCCTCCACTTT
many	TRBV5-5	TRBJ2-5	TRBD1	CASSLVEGAYQETQYF	TGTGCCAGCAGCTTGGTAGAGGGGGCTTACCAAGAGACCCAGTACTTC